These 2 T cell receptor beta chains originate from one sample sequenced in a study of blood T cell repertoires in COVID-19. Sequencing was performed with immunoSEQ multiplex PCR; in TCRdb, only in-frame clones are kept and a portion is missing. The sample lists 300,000 to 400,000 clones, roughly 90% seen once, with about 0.89% in the top ten. The sequenced sample consisted of PBMCs or T cells enriched from blood (not recorded which). The source is a woman aged 30 to 39 with acute COVID-19.

This rearrangement joins TRBV7-2 to TRBJ1-1, with D maybe TRBD1 (5 bases). Deletions cut 5 bases from V and 0 bases from J, with 13 bases between. CDR3 length equals 15 residues. The germline V gene has CDR1 SGHTA and CDR2 FQGNSA. CDR3 in amino acids: CASSILTVMNTEAFF. The CDR3 DNA follows: TGTGCCAGCAGCATTTTGACAGTGATGAACACTGAAGCTTTCTTT.

This clone was observed once. The V call is TRBV24-1, the J call TRBJ1-5, with D hard to call. The length of the CDR3 is 14 residues. V was shortened by 4 bases and J by 5 bases, with 11 bases between the two germline ends. Germline V gives CDR1 KGHDR, CDR2 SFDVKD. CDR3 sequence reads: CATSERHSYQPQHF. CDR3 DNA: TGTGCCACCAGTGAACGACATTCTTATCAGCCCCAGCATTTT.